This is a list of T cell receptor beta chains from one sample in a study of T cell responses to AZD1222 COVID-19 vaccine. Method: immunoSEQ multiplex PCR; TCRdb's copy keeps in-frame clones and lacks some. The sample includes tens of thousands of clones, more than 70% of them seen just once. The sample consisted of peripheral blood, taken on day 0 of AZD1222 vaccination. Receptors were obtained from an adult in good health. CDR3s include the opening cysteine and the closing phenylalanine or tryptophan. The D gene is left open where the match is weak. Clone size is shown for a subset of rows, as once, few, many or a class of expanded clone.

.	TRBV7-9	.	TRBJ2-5	CASSLTRQQETQYF	TGTGCCAGCAGTCTGACCCGACAGCAAGAGACCCAGTACTTC
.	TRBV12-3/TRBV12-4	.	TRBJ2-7	CASRIEGTYEQYF	TGTGCCAGCAGGATAGAGGGGACCTACGAGCAGTACTTC
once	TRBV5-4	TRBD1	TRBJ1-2	CASSTRDRGYGYTF	TGTGCCAGCAGCACCCGGGACAGGGGTTATGGCTACACCTTC
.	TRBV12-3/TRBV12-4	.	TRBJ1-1	CASSLAANTEAFF	TGTGCCAGCAGTTTGGCAGCGAACACTGAAGCTTTCTTT
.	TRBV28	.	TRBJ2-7	CASSPPGQRYEQYF	TGTGCCAGCAGTCCTCCGGGACAAAGATACGAGCAGTACTTC
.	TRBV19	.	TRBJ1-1	CASSMYRVEAEAFF	TGTGCCAGTAGTATGTACAGGGTTGAGGCTGAAGCTTTCTTT
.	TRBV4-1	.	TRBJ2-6	CASSQGAANTHSGANVLTF	TGCGCCAGCAGCCAAGGGGCAGCGAATACCCACTCTGGGGCCAACGTCCTGACTTTC
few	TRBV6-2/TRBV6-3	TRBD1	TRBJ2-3	CASSLGPGGQYF	TGTGCCAGCAGTTTGGGACCAGGGGGACAGTATTTT
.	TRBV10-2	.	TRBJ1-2	CASSPDSYGYTF	TGCGCCAGCAGTCCGGACAGCTATGGCTACACCTTC
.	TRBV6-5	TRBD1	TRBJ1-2	CASSPRGSLYGYTF	TGTGCCAGCAGTCCCAGGGGGAGCCTTTATGGCTACACCTTC
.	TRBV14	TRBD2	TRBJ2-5	CASSPAGVSETQYF	TGTGCCAGCAGCCCAGCGGGGGTGTCAGAGACCCAGTACTTC
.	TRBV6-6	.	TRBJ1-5	CASRKGEQPQHF	TGTGCCAGCAGGAAAGGAGAGCAGCCCCAGCATTTT
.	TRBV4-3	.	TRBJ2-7	CASSQERLTYEQYF	TGCGCCAGCAGCCAAGAACGGTTAACCTACGAGCAGTACTTC
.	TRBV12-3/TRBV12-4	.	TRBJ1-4	CASSWGEKLFF	TGTGCCAGCAGTTGGGGAGAAAAACTGTTTTTT
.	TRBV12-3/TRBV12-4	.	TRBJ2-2	CASSFVLELFF	TGTGCCAGCAGTTTTGTCTTGGAGCTGTTTTTT
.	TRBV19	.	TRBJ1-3	CASSAPGGNTIYF	TGTGCCAGCAGCGCGCCCGGGGGAAACACCATATATTTT
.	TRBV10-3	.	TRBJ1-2	CAISDTGSYGYTF	TGTGCCATCAGTGACACGGGTAGCTATGGCTACACCTTC
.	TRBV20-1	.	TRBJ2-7	CSAGGLGEQYF	TGCAGTGCGGGAGGACTTGGTGAGCAGTACTTC
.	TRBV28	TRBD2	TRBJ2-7	CASSFASGKSEQYF	TGTGCCAGCAGTTTTGCTAGCGGGAAGAGCGAGCAGTACTTC
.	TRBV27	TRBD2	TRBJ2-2	CASSRELAGVEELFF	TGTGCCAGCAGCCGTGAACTAGCGGGAGTGGAGGAGCTGTTTTTT
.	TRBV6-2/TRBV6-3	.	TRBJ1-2	CASSKPGDYGYTF	TGTGCCAGCAGTAAACCAGGGGACTATGGCTACACCTTC
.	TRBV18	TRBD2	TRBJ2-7	CASSPGRDYEQYF	TGTGCCAGCTCACCTGGGAGGGACTACGAGCAGTACTTC
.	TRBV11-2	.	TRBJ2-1	CASSLDRRPEQFF	TGTGCCAGCAGCTTAGATCGGCGACCTGAGCAGTTCTTC
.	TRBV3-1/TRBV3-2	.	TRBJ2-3	CASSQSYTDTQYF	TGTGCCAGCAGCCAGAGCTACACAGATACGCAGTATTTT
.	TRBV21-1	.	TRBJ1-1	CASSGGASAFF	TGTGCCAGCTCGGGGGGGGCGTCGGCTTTCTTT
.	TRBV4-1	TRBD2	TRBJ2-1	CASSQGTSGRALRSYNEQFF	TGCGCCAGCAGCCAAGGGACTAGCGGGAGGGCCCTGAGATCCTACAATGAGCAGTTCTTC
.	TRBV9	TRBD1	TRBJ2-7	CASSVTGQVAYEQYF	TGTGCCAGCAGCGTAACGGGACAGGTGGCCTACGAGCAGTACTTC
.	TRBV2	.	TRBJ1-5	CASSEQGSNQPQHF	TGTGCCAGCAGTGAACAGGGGAGCAATCAGCCCCAGCATTTT
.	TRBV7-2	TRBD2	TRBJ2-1	CASSFVAGGEGNEQFF	TGTGCCAGCAGCTTCGTAGCGGGAGGGGAGGGAAATGAGCAGTTCTTC
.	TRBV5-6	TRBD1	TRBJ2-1	CASRTGDNEQFF	TGTGCCAGCAGGACAGGGGACAATGAGCAGTTCTTC